The next 32 T cell receptor beta chains were all read from a single sample in a study of T cell responses to AZD1222 COVID-19 vaccine. Assay: immunoSEQ multiplex PCR; the TCRdb copy retains only in-frame clones and omits some. The top ten clones hold about 4.7% of a sample with about 130,000 clones, 88% of them seen once. This specimen was peripheral blood, taken on day 0 of AZD1222 vaccination. Source of these receptors: an adult in good health.

This clone appeared a few times. The chain carries TRBV28 and TRBJ2-3, with 9 nucleotides matching TRBD2. V was pared by 10 bases and J by 5 bases, with 10 bases of the junction left unmatched. CDR3 length equals 14 residues. CDR1 and CDR2 from the germline V gene are MDHEN and SYDVKM. Written as DNA, the CDR3 is TGTGCCACCACGGAGCGGGAGGCTCGAGATACGCAGTATTTT. Protein sequence: CATTEREARDTQYF.

The chain joins TRBV19 to TRBJ2-5, with 11 bases lining up with TRBD2. V trimming: 7 bases; J trimming: 2 bases; junction bases outside the gene matches: 6. Germline V CDR1 and CDR2: LNHDA, SQIVND (reference sequence). The length of the CDR3 is 15 residues. DNA of the CDR3: TGTGCCAGTACCCGACTAGCGGGGCAACAAGAGACCCAGTACTTC. This codes for CASTRLAGQQETQYF.

The chain couples TRBV24-1 to TRBJ2-7; perhaps TRBD1 as D (6 bases). CDR1 and CDR2 (germline): KGHDR, SFDVKD. The CDR3 runs 14 residues. With 5 bases removed from V and 3 bases from J, the gap between germline ends came to 13 bases. The CDR3 region has the DNA TGTGCCACCAGTGCCTCGGGCAGGGGCTACGAGCAGTACTTC. Protein product: CATSASGRGYEQYF.

The chain has TRBV28 and TRBJ1-1; tentatively, D is TRBD1 (5 bases). V dropped 7 bases and J dropped 11 bases, with 29 bases sitting between them. This CDR3 contains 16 residues. Germline CDR1 is MDHEN and CDR2 is SYDVKM. CDR3 residues: CASIPPIRGANRGAFF. The DNA of the CDR3 is TGTGCCAGCATCCCCCCGATCCGGGGCGCGAATCGGGGGGCTTTCTTT. Drawing the rest from reference TRBV28 and TRBJ1-1, the complete variable domain is DVKVTQSSRYLVKRTGEKVFLECVQDMDHENMFWYRQDPGLGLRLIYFSYDVKMKEKGDIPEGYSVSREKKERFSLILESASTNQTSMYLCASIPPIRGANRGAFFGQGTRLTVV.

The chain employs TRBV24-1 and TRBJ2-3; TRBD2 might be the D (5 bases). The V gene's germline CDR1 is KGHDR and CDR2 SFDVKD. This CDR3 is built from 14 residues. The ends were cut back, 9 bases at V and 6 bases at J, with 18 bases in the middle. The CDR3 loop reads CATGPLLGPDTQYF. The CDR3 DNA sequence: TGTGCCACCGGACCTCTACTAGGCCCCGATACGCAGTATTTT.

The chain combines TRBV4-2 with TRBJ1-5; weak D call: TRBD1 (6 bases). The CDR3 loop spans 15 amino acids. Germline V CDR1 and CDR2: LGHNA, YNFKEQ. Trimming pared 0 bases from V and 5 bases from J, leaving 11 bases between. CDR3 DNA sequence: TGTGCCAGCAGCCAAGATCCAGGGGCGGATCAGCCCCAGCATTTT. This encodes CASSQDPGADQPQHF.

J is TRBJ2-1 and V is TRBV7-8; 9 positions match TRBD2. The CDR3 loop spans 18 amino acids. Germline V lookup: CDR1 SGHVS, CDR2 FQNEAQ. J was trimmed by 0 bases and V by 8 bases; bases with no gene match: 14. CDR3 protein: CASYRLSGSGSSYNEQFF. CDR3 in DNA: TGTGCCAGCTATCGTCTTAGCGGGAGCGGGAGCTCCTACAATGAGCAGTTCTTC.

The chain couples TRBV6-2 or TRBV6-3 to TRBJ2-6; 7 nucleotides align to TRBD2. V trimming: 6 bases; J trimming: 0 bases; junction bases outside the gene matches: 5. Germline CDR1 MNHEY, CDR2 SVGEGT. This CDR3 is 16 amino acids long. This CDR3 is CASSFRGVSGANVLTF. CDR3 coding DNA: TGTGCCAGCAGCTTCCGGGGGGTCTCTGGGGCCAACGTCCTGACTTTC.

The count of this clone is one. DNA for the CDR3: TGTGCTAGTGGTGACTCTTTTCCCTATGGCTACACCTTC. Protein sequence: CASGDSFPYGYTF. V and J are TRBV12-5 and TRBJ1-2; no clear D. CDR1 is LGHNT and CDR2 is FRNRAP in the germline V gene. The CDR3 sequence is 13 residues long. Trimming cost V 5 bases and J 4 bases, with 11 bases left between them. Filled out from reference TRBV12-5 and TRBJ1-2, the complete variable domain reads DARVTQTPRHKVTEMGQEVTMRCQPILGHNTVFWYRQTMMQGLELLAYFRNRAPLDDSGMPKDRFSAEMPDATLATLKIQPSEPRDSAVYFCASGDSFPYGYTFGSGTRLTVV.

The J gene is TRBJ2-1, the V gene TRBV25-1; perhaps TRBD2 as D (7 bases). V shed 0 bases and J shed 5 bases, with 20 bases lying between them. The CDR3 spans 18 residues. Per the germline V gene, CDR1 is MGHDK and CDR2 is SYGVNS. CDR3 nucleotide sequence: TGTGCCAGCAGTGAATATGCCCTGGGAGGGGGTGTAGACAATGAGCAGTTCTTC. It yields the protein CASSEYALGGGVDNEQFF.

In DNA form, the CDR3 reads TGCAGCGTACTAGGAAATGATGGCTACACCTTC. Its protein product is CSVLGNDGYTF. The chain uses TRBV29-1 and TRBJ1-2, with D unclear. Per germline, CDR1 SQVTM and CDR2 ANQGSEA. Trimming removed 6 bases from V and 6 bases from J, with 11 bases in between. The CDR3 spans 11 residues.

DNA for the CDR3: TGTGCCAGCAGCCAAGAAGGAGGGGTGGCTTTCTTT. Residues: CASSQEGGVAFF. The chain combines TRBV3-1 (or the pseudogene TRBV3-2) with TRBJ1-1, with D maybe TRBD1 (5 bases). This CDR3 has 12 amino acids. Deletions cut 0 bases from V and 11 bases from J, with 10 bases between. Germline V CDR1 and CDR2: LGHDT, YNNKEL (reference sequence).

The chain has TRBV2 and TRBJ1-2; D unresolved. This CDR3 contains 12 residues. Trimming cost V 6 bases and J 2 bases, with 7 bases left between them. The V gene's germline CDR1 is SNHLY and CDR2 FYNNEI. CDR3 sequence (DNA): TGTGCCAGCAGGCCGGGGAACTATGGCTACACCTTC. It codes for CASRPGNYGYTF.

The rearrangement joins TRBV27 to TRBJ2-1, with 8 bases aligning to TRBD2. Germline trimming cut 4 bases from V and 6 bases from J; bases unmatched to any gene: 2. This CDR3 has 13 amino acids. Germline V gives CDR1 MNHEY, CDR2 SMNVEV (reference sequence). CDR3 DNA: TGTGCCAGCAGTTCCACTAGCGGCAATGAGCAGTTCTTC. This sequence encodes CASSSTSGNEQFF.

This rearrangement joins TRBV7-8 to TRBJ1-2; a possible D gene is TRBD1 (5 bases). The V and J ends lost 5 bases and 1 base respectively, with 14 bases between them. This CDR3 is built from 15 residues. CDR1 and CDR2 from the germline V gene are SGHVS and FQNEAQ. Here the CDR3 reads CASSPGTANNYGYTF. CDR3 DNA: TGTGCCAGCAGCCCCGGGACCGCCAATAACTATGGCTACACCTTC.

V is TRBV5-4 and J is TRBJ2-3; 12 nucleotides align to TRBD2. The CDR3 covers 17 residues. Per germline, CDR1 SGHNT and CDR2 YYREEE (reference sequence). V lost 1 base, J lost 0 bases, and 3 bases stayed unmatched. The CDR3 bases are TGTGCCAGCAGCTTGCGACTAGCGGGGGCTAGCACAGATACGCAGTATTTT. Translated: CASSLRLAGASTDTQYF.

This clone was recorded a few times. The chain carries TRBV19 and TRBJ1-6; TRBD1 is a possible D gene (6 bases). Trimming stripped 1 base from V and 10 bases from J, with 20 bases between. The germline V gene has CDR1 LNHDA and CDR2 SQIVND (reference sequence). CDR3 size: 17 residues. CDR3 loop: CASSIGWGQAAGSPLHF. CDR3 DNA sequence: TGTGCCAGTAGTATAGGTTGGGGGCAGGCCGCAGGCTCACCCCTCCACTTT.

The chain joins TRBV4-1 to TRBJ1-3; D is perhaps TRBD1 (5 bases). In germline, CDR1 is MGHRA, CDR2 YSYEKL. CDR3 size: 16 residues. V lost 1 base to trimming and J lost 1 base, with 11 bases between them. The CDR3 protein is CASSQAGPLSGNTIYF. The DNA for the CDR3 is TGCGCCAGCAGCCAAGCGGGACCCCTATCTGGAAACACCATATATTTT.

The sample holds a few counts of this clone. The rearrangement links TRBV19 to TRBJ2-7, with a possible D match to TRBD2 (6 bases). This CDR3 spans 15 amino acids. V lost 6 bases and J 3 bases, leaving 18 bases between the germline ends. Germline loops: CDR1 LNHDA, CDR2 SQIVND (reference sequence). The CDR3 DNA sequence: TGTGCCAGTAGGCTCGGGGGAAGCGGACTCTACGAGCAGTACTTC. Its translation is CASRLGGSGLYEQYF. The complete variable domain, with remaining parts taken from reference TRBV19 and TRBJ2-7, reads DGGITQSPKYLFRKEGQNVTLSCEQNLNHDAMYWYRQDPGQGLRLIYYSQIVNDFQKGDIAEGYSVSREKKESFPLTVTSAQKNPTAFYLCASRLGGSGLYEQYFGPGTRLTVT.

The rearrangement joins TRBV21-1 to TRBJ1-2. TRBV21-1 is designated a pseudogene. The CDR3 covers 14 residues. CDR3 in DNA: TGTGCCAGCAGCGTCGAGGTCCAGCTATCTGGCTACACCTTC. Translated, it gives CASSVEVQLSGYTF.

There are a few counts of this clone. The J gene is TRBJ1-2, the V gene TRBV7-2; a weak D match, TRBD1 (6 bases). Trimming shortened V by 5 bases and J by 8 bases, and 21 bases separated the two germline ends. This CDR3 region has 15 residues. The germline V gene has CDR1 SGHTA and CDR2 FQGNSA. The CDR3 nucleotides read TGTGCCAGCAGCGCCCAATCACAGGGTCTGCGCGGCTACACCTTC. Amino acids: CASSAQSQGLRGYTF.

The chain carries TRBV10-3 and TRBJ1-2; a possible D gene is TRBD1 (5 bases). In germline, CDR1 is ENHRY, CDR2 SYGVKD. The CDR3 has 12 residues. V lost 6 bases and J 2 bases, leaving 7 bases between the germline ends. Here the CDR3 reads CAISRDNYGYTF. CDR3 in DNA: TGTGCCATCAGCCGGGACAACTATGGCTACACCTTC.

This clone was seen only once. This chain links TRBV6-5 with TRBJ1-2, with D perhaps TRBD1 (5 bases). Germline loops: CDR1 MNHEY, CDR2 SVGAGI. The CDR3 contains 15 residues. Trimming left V 0 bases short and J 4 bases short, with 12 bases between. The CDR3 protein is CASSYSFGTAYGYTF. CDR3 bases: TGTGCCAGCAGTTACTCCTTTGGGACTGCCTATGGCTACACCTTC.

The rearrangement uses TRBV19 and TRBJ1-5, with D possibly being TRBD1 (6 bases). The CDR3 consists of 15 residues. Germline lookup yields CDR1 LNHDA and CDR2 SQIVND (reference sequence). Trimming cost V 4 bases and J 6 bases, with 16 bases left between them. The CDR3 here is CASSRTSGVGQPQHF. CDR3 nucleotides: TGTGCCAGTAGTAGGACATCAGGGGTGGGTCAGCCCCAGCATTTT. The variable domain in full, completed from reference TRBV19 and TRBJ1-5, reads DGGITQSPKYLFRKEGQNVTLSCEQNLNHDAMYWYRQDPGQGLRLIYYSQIVNDFQKGDIAEGYSVSREKKESFPLTVTSAQKNPTAFYLCASSRTSGVGQPQHFGDGTRLSIL.

J is TRBJ1-5 and V is TRBV12-3 or TRBV12-4; D is ambiguous. The V end lost 0 bases, the J end lost 4 bases, and 4 bases lay between the germline ends. The CDR3 has 13 amino acids. CDR3 nucleotides: TGTGCCAGCAGTTTAGCGTCAAATCAGCCCCAGCATTTT. It specifies CASSLASNQPQHF.

V usage is TRBV6-5 and J usage is TRBJ2-7, with TRBD2 matching 9 bases. With V trimmed by 2 bases and J by 1 base, 6 bases remained unmatched. This CDR3 region has 16 residues. Germline V gene lookup returns CDR1 MNHEY and CDR2 SVGAGI. CDR3 residues: CASSYGGSGRSYEQYF. CDR3 DNA sequence: TGTGCCAGCAGTTACGGTGGGAGCGGGAGGTCCTACGAGCAGTACTTC.

This chain connects TRBV5-1 to TRBJ2-3, with D possibly TRBD2 on 6 matching bases. This CDR3 region has 14 residues. Germline V gene data show CDR1 as SGHRS and CDR2 as YFSETQ. The V end was cut by 4 bases, the J end by 2 bases, with 11 bases between. CDR3 bases: TGCGCCAGCAGCAAAGCGGGTCTCACAGATACGCAGTATTTT. Translated: CASSKAGLTDTQYF.

CDR3 DNA: TGTGCCAGCAGCTTAACGCGGTTAGCGGGCCAAGAGACCCAGTACTTC. Its protein product is CASSLTRLAGQETQYF. This chain joins TRBV7-3 and TRBJ2-5; 7 positions agree with TRBD2. Germline CDR1 SGHTA, CDR2 FQGTGA. The CDR3 loop spans 16 amino acids. The V segment lost 0 bases and the J segment 1 base; nucleotides outside the gene matches: 5.

The rearrangement links TRBV19 to TRBJ2-1, with TRBD2 identical over 10 bases. J gave up 9 bases and V 3 bases, and 8 bases lay outside the gene matches. The CDR3 is made up of 15 amino acids. CDR1 is LNHDA, CDR2 SQIVND, per germline (reference sequence). DNA of the CDR3: TGTGCCAGTAGTATTGTCAGCGGGGGGGCGGGTGAGCAGTTCTTC. As protein: CASSIVSGGAGEQFF.

J is TRBJ1-3 and V is TRBV4-1; 8 bases are a match to TRBD1. CDR3 size: 18 residues. The V segment lost 0 bases and the J segment 2 bases; nucleotides outside the gene matches: 9. Germline values: CDR1 MGHRA, CDR2 YSYEKL. For the CDR3, the DNA is TGCGCCAGCAGCCAAGATTCCCAGGGGGCGCAGGCTGGAAACACCATATATTTT. Encoded protein: CASSQDSQGAQAGNTIYF.

The chain joins TRBV3-1 (or the pseudogene TRBV3-2) to TRBJ1-1; the match to TRBD1 covers 7 bases. This CDR3 contains 15 residues. Trimming cost V 2 bases and J 4 bases; bases outside gene matches: 7. Germline assignment: CDR1 LGHDT and CDR2 YNNKEL (reference sequence). The CDR3 spells CASSQTDREPTEAFF. DNA for the CDR3: TGTGCCAGCAGCCAAACAGACAGGGAGCCCACTGAAGCTTTCTTT.

The rearrangement joins TRBV9 to TRBJ2-7; D gene unclear. Looked up from germline, CDR1 is SGDLS and CDR2 is YYNGEE. Trimming cost V 0 bases and J 7 bases, with 11 bases left between them. This CDR3 region has 13 residues. CDR3 DNA: TGTGCCAGCAGCGTAGCTGTAGGTCAAGAGCAGTACTTC. It is translated as CASSVAVGQEQYF.